The rows below give T cell receptor beta chains drawn from one sample of a study of Ad26.COV2.S vaccination and SARS-CoV-2 variants. TCRdb's table, derived via immunoSEQ multiplex PCR, lists solely in-frame clones and lacks some. The sample carries 440,000 or so clones, nearly 90% recorded once. Here the sequenced sample was peripheral blood, taken in a trial of Ad26.COV2.S vaccine versus placebo. The receptors shown here come from a person between 18 and 60 years old who received the Ad26.COV2.S COVID-19 vaccine or a placebo. CDR3s include the opening cysteine and the closing phenylalanine or tryptophan. A D gene is named only where the DNA matches it firmly. Size values are once, few and many counts, or a class for expanded clones, and some rows have none.

v_gene	d_gene	j_gene	abundance	CDR3aa	CDR3nt
TRBV15	NA	TRBJ2-5	NA	CATSRANRLVSETQYF	TGTGCCACCAGCAGAGCCAACCGTCTAGTTTCAGAGACCCAGTACTTC
TRBV9	NA	TRBJ1-4	NA	CASSVLPSGYGKLFF	TGTGCCAGCAGCGTACTCCCCAGCGGGTATGGAAAACTGTTTTTT
TRBV9	NA	TRBJ2-7	NA	CASTSSSGGEQYF	TGTGCCAGCACGTCCTCTAGTGGTGGCGAGCAGTACTTC
TRBV9	TRBD1	TRBJ2-1	NA	CASSVGDSYNEQFF	TGTGCCAGCAGCGTAGGGGACAGTTACAATGAGCAGTTCTTC
TRBV7-2	TRBD1	TRBJ1-2	NA	CASERGGQGRGYTF	TGTGCCAGCGAACGAGGGGGACAGGGTAGGGGCTACACCTTC
TRBV7-9	NA	TRBJ2-1	once	CASSSQFEQFF	TGTGCCAGCAGCTCGCAGTTTGAGCAGTTCTTC
TRBV5-1	NA	TRBJ2-5	NA	CASSPTAGETQYF	TGCGCCAGCAGCCCCACTGCGGGGGAGACCCAGTACTTC
TRBV6-6	NA	TRBJ1-6	NA	CASKSGMSNSPLHF	TGTGCCAGCAAGTCGGGGATGTCTAATTCACCCCTCCACTTT
TRBV19	NA	TRBJ1-2	NA	CASSPLSRGVKANYGYTF	TGTGCCAGTAGTCCGCTCTCCAGGGGTGTAAAAGCTAACTATGGCTACACCTTC
TRBV7-9	NA	TRBJ1-6	NA	CASSLGTPNNSPLHF	TGTGCCAGCAGCTTAGGGACACCGAATAATTCACCCCTCCACTTT
TRBV19	TRBD1	TRBJ1-5	few	CASSAGQGNQPQHF	TGTGCCAGTAGTGCCGGACAGGGGAATCAGCCCCAGCATTTT
TRBV23-1	NA	TRBJ1-2	NA	CASSTGTLGGYTF	TGCGCCAGCAGTACCGGGACACTGGGGGGCTACACCTTC
TRBV20-1	NA	TRBJ2-3	NA	CSASRLQDTQYF	TGCAGTGCTAGTCGTCTCCAAGATACGCAGTATTTT
TRBV14	NA	TRBJ2-5	NA	CASSQGGATSETQYF	TGTGCCAGCAGCCAAGGGGGGGCGACCTCCGAGACCCAGTACTTC
TRBV7-7	NA	TRBJ2-5	NA	CASSQNFQETQYF	TGTGCTAGCAGCCAAAATTTCCAAGAGACCCAGTACTTC
TRBV5-1	TRBD2	TRBJ2-4	NA	CASSLGLAGVKAKNIQYF	TGCGCCAGCAGCTTGGGACTAGCGGGGGTTAAAGCCAAAAACATTCAGTACTTC
TRBV10-1	NA	TRBJ1-1	NA	CASSEAGTTEAFF	TGCGCCAGCAGTGAAGCGGGGACCACTGAAGCTTTCTTT
TRBV7-9	NA	TRBJ1-1	NA	CASSKRPTGGNTEAFF	TGTGCCAGCAGCAAACGCCCGACAGGCGGGAACACTGAAGCTTTCTTT
TRBV11-2	TRBD1	TRBJ2-7	NA	CASSLGPTGGHEQYF	TGTGCCAGCAGCTTAGGCCCTACAGGGGGCCACGAGCAGTACTTC
TRBV7-2	TRBD2	TRBJ2-3	NA	CASRLSGGLSDTQYF	TGTGCCAGCAGACTTAGCGGGGGCCTGTCAGATACGCAGTATTTT
TRBV6-1	NA	TRBJ1-3	NA	CASSGPRQGRGNTIYF	TGTGCCAGCAGTGGCCCTCGGCAGGGAAGGGGAAACACCATATATTTT
TRBV14	TRBD1	TRBJ2-3	NA	CASSQYTRFTGGLDTQYF	TGTGCCAGCAGCCAATATACGCGATTCACAGGGGGTTTGGATACGCAGTATTTT
TRBV4-1	NA	TRBJ2-7	NA	CASSRLRGSQEQYF	TGCGCCAGCAGCCGACTTCGGGGTAGCCAAGAGCAGTACTTC
TRBV4-3	TRBD2	TRBJ2-2	once	CASSQDTRGDDTGELFF	TGCGCCAGCAGCCAAGATACACGGGGGGACGACACCGGGGAGCTGTTTTTT